A selection of T cell receptor beta chains follows, all from one sample in a study of T-cell memory formation after mild COVID-19. TCRdb called the 5' RACE reads again in MiXCR, with one record for every CDR3 protein. This repertoire shows hundreds of thousands of distinct CDR3 sequences, around 27% found once; its top ten account for roughly 14%. The sample taken for sequencing was PBMCs or a T cell subset sorted from them (not recorded which). These receptors all stem from an adult woman who had mild COVID-19 (a few samples of this study predate the infection). Cell type and time point are not known. CDR3s include the opening cysteine and the closing phenylalanine or tryptophan. Fields, in order: clone size, V gene, D gene, J gene, CDR3 DNA, CDR3 protein. The D gene is left open where the match is weak. Clone sizes are given selectively: once, few, many, or a class where the clone is expanded.

.,TRBV12-3/TRBV12-4,TRBD1,TRBJ1-1,TGTGCCAGCAGTTTAAAAGGGGGACAGCTTCGAGTGATGAACACTGAAGCTTTCTTT,CASSLKGGQLRVMNTEAFF
.,TRBV20-1,.,TRBJ1-4,TGCAGTGCTAGTGTCGCGGGCGGTGAAAAACTGTTTTTT,CSASVAGGEKLFF
.,TRBV20-1,TRBD2,TRBJ2-7,TGCAGTGCTAGAGGGGTACTAGCGGGGGACGATCACGAGCAGTACTTC,CSARGVLAGDDHEQYF
.,TRBV9,TRBD1,TRBJ2-7,TGTGCCAGCAGCCCCGCGACAGGGACGACCTACGAGCAGTACTTC,CASSPATGTTYEQYF
few,TRBV20-1,TRBD2,TRBJ2-1,TGCAGTGCGTCAAACGGGCTACTAGCGGGAGGTAATGAGCAGTTCTTC,CSASNGLLAGGNEQFF
many,TRBV20-1,.,TRBJ2-7,TGCAGTCCAAAACAGGGTAACGAGCAGTACTTC,CSPKQGNEQYF
few,TRBV7-8,.,TRBJ1-1,TGTGCCAGCAGCTCACCTCCCACTGAAGCTTTCTTT,CASSSPPTEAFF
.,TRBV3-1,.,TRBJ1-2,TGTGCCAGCAGCCAGAGGGACCGGAGGGGGTATGGCTACACCTTC,CASSQRDRRGYGYTF
few,TRBV7-2,TRBD2,TRBJ2-7,TGTGCCAGCAGCTCTAGCGGCTATGCCTACGAGCAGTACTTC,CASSSSGYAYEQYF
few,TRBV20-1,TRBD1,TRBJ2-2,TGCAGTGCCCGACACTCCAGCAGGGGGCCGGCCACCGGGGAGCTGTTTTTT,CSARHSSRGPATGELFF
.,TRBV20-1,TRBD2,TRBJ2-3,TGCAGTGCTGCGACCGTTACTAGCGGAGGGGGAGATACGCAGTATTTT,CSAATVTSGGGDTQYF
.,TRBV30,TRBD1,TRBJ2-7,TGTGCCGGCTCCGGGACAGGGATAACTATCTCCTACGAGCAGTACTTC,CAGSGTGITISYEQYF
few,TRBV7-3,.,TRBJ1-1,TGTGCCAGCAGCAAGGGTGGGAACACTGAAGCTTTCTTT,CASSKGGNTEAFF
.,TRBV24-1,TRBD1,TRBJ2-3,TGTGCCACCAGTGATTTTGTTCGACAGGGAGGCACAGATACGCAGTATTTT,CATSDFVRQGGTDTQYF
.,TRBV5-1,TRBD1,TRBJ2-1,TGCGCCAGCAGCTCATCTTCGGACAGGGGGCTCACCTACAATGAGCAGTTCTTC,CASSSSSDRGLTYNEQFF
once,TRBV5-1,.,TRBJ1-1,TGCGCCAGCAGCTTGGAGGATTACACTGAAGCTTTCTTT,CASSLEDYTEAFF
many,TRBV5-1,TRBD2,TRBJ2-3,TGCGCCAGCAGCTTTACTAGCGGGGGGCTCGCAGATACGCAGTATTTT,CASSFTSGGLADTQYF
.,TRBV6-2/TRBV6-3,.,TRBJ2-7,TGTGCCAGCTCCTTACTCGGGACGGGCGCGACCTACGAGCAGTACTTC,CASSLLGTGATYEQYF
few,TRBV12-3/TRBV12-4,TRBD1,TRBJ1-3,TGTGCCAAAATGACAGGGGAAGGAAACACCATATATTTT,CAKMTGEGNTIYF
few,TRBV12-3/TRBV12-4,.,TRBJ1-5,TGTGCCAGCAGTCCACGGTTTCGGAACGGGAATCAGCCCCAGCATTTT,CASSPRFRNGNQPQHF
.,TRBV9,TRBD2,TRBJ2-3,TGTGCCAGCAGCGTAACCCCGGGGGGGCTTGAAGATACGCAGTATTTT,CASSVTPGGLEDTQYF
.,TRBV27,.,TRBJ2-2,TGTGCCAGCAGTTTTGCAGGGTTCACCGGGGAGCTGTTTTTT,CASSFAGFTGELFF
.,TRBV19,.,TRBJ1-2,TGTGCCAGTAGTATTCTCCCAGGGGCGGCTATCGATGGCTACACCTTC,CASSILPGAAIDGYTF
.,TRBV7-9,.,TRBJ1-1,TGTGCCAGCAGCCCCACCCCGGGGGGGACCCAGAACACTGAAGCTTTCTTT,CASSPTPGGTQNTEAFF
few,TRBV20-1,.,TRBJ2-3,TGCAGTGCTACCGGGGCCACCTTTAACACAGATACGCAGTATTTT,CSATGATFNTDTQYF
.,TRBV19,.,TRBJ2-7,TGTGCCAGTAGTTTCCGGACTGATACGGAGCAGTACTTC,CASSFRTDTEQYF
once,TRBV29-1,.,TRBJ2-1,TGCAGCGCCCGCTACGGGAGCAACCCTAGGGATGAGCAGTTCTTC,CSARYGSNPRDEQFF
.,TRBV4-2,.,TRBJ2-2,TGTGCCAGCAGCCAAGATCGTGAATACGGGGAGCTGTTTTTT,CASSQDREYGELFF
many,TRBV12-3/TRBV12-4,TRBD1,TRBJ2-1,TGTGCCAGCAGTCCCCGCGCAGGGGGATACAATGAGCAGTTCTTC,CASSPRAGGYNEQFF
few,TRBV25-1,TRBD2,TRBJ2-7,TGTGCCAGCAGTGAGCCTAGCGGGAGCCACGAGCAGTACTTC,CASSEPSGSHEQYF
few,TRBV3-1,TRBD2,TRBJ2-1,TGTGCCAGCAGCCTAAGATCCGGGACTAGCGGGGGTCAGCAGCAGTTCTTC,CASSLRSGTSGGQQQFF
.,TRBV5-1,TRBD2,TRBJ2-1,TGCGCCAGCAGCTTGGGTAGCGGGGGGACCCCCTACAATGAGCAGTTCTTC,CASSLGSGGTPYNEQFF
.,TRBV12-3/TRBV12-4,.,TRBJ1-1,TGTGCCAGCAGTTGGGGGGAGCCAGGAGCCCAAGCTTTCTTT,CASSWGEPGAQAFF
few,TRBV7-2,.,TRBJ1-5,TGTGCCAGCAGCTCTTCCTGGGCGAATCAGCCCCAGCATTTT,CASSSSWANQPQHF
.,TRBV5-1,TRBD2,TRBJ2-3,TGCGCCAGCAGCTTTGCTAGCGGGAGCGGTGCAGATACGCAGTATTTT,CASSFASGSGADTQYF
.,TRBV12-3/TRBV12-4,.,TRBJ1-2,TGTGCCAGCAGTTTTGGTCTGCAACGAGGCTATGGCTACACCTTC,CASSFGLQRGYGYTF
few,TRBV7-2,.,TRBJ2-5,TGTGCCAGCAGCCCCCAGCGGTGGGGAGAGACCCAGTACTTC,CASSPQRWGETQYF
.,TRBV7-9,.,TRBJ2-3,TGTGCCAGCAGCTTGTTGGAGTCAGATACGCAGTATTTT,CASSLLESDTQYF
many,TRBV7-6,.,TRBJ2-7,TGTGCCAGCAGCCTAGAGGCAGGGTACAGGATGGTAGGCGAGCAGTACTTC,CASSLEAGYRMVGEQYF
few,TRBV2,.,TRBJ2-1,TGTGCCAGCAGGGAAGCGACAGGAGACAATGAGCAGTTCTTC,CASREATGDNEQFF
.,TRBV10-3,TRBD2,TRBJ2-5,TGTGCCATCAGTGAGGGGGGGGGCCAAGAGACCCAGTACTTC,CAISEGGGQETQYF
.,TRBV5-1,TRBD2,TRBJ2-7,TGCGCCAGCAGCTTGGGCCCTCAGGTAGCGGGAACCTACGAGCAGTACTTC,CASSLGPQVAGTYEQYF
.,TRBV6-5,TRBD1,TRBJ2-4,TGTGCCAGCACCGACAGGGAAAGGGAAAACATTCAGTACTTC,CASTDRERENIQYF
.,TRBV2,.,TRBJ1-5,TGTGCCAGCAGTGAAAACAATTTCAATCAGCCCCAGCATTTT,CASSENNFNQPQHF
.,TRBV6-6,.,TRBJ2-7,TGTGCCAGCAGTTACTTCGGGACTCCTGACCAAGAGCAGTACTTC,CASSYFGTPDQEQYF
.,TRBV21-1,.,TRBJ2-7,TGTGCCAGCAGCAATGGCGGTAGCGGGAGTCGCGGCGAGCAGTACTTC,CASSNGGSGSRGEQYF
.,TRBV30,.,TRBJ2-7,TGTGCCTGGAGTAGGGCAGGGGCGGGGGAGCAGTACTTC,CAWSRAGAGEQYF
few,TRBV7-2,TRBD2,TRBJ2-5,TGTGCCAGCAGCTCAGGCGGGGGGGCCCGGGAGACCCAGTACTTC,CASSSGGGARETQYF
few,TRBV15,.,TRBJ1-3,TGTGCCACCAGCTCAAGGGGGGGGCCTGGAAACACCATATATTTT,CATSSRGGPGNTIYF
few,TRBV12-3/TRBV12-4,TRBD2,TRBJ2-1,TGTGCCAGCAGACTAGCGGGCGTCAATGAGCAGTTCTTC,CASRLAGVNEQFF
.,TRBV12-3/TRBV12-4,TRBD1,TRBJ2-4,TGTGCCAGCAGTTTAGGAGGGGGCGGGATTCAGTACTTC,CASSLGGGGIQYF
few,TRBV13,.,TRBJ1-1,TGTGCCAGCAACGTCTTCGCAATGAACACTGAAGCTTTCTTT,CASNVFAMNTEAFF
.,TRBV7-9,.,TRBJ2-5,TGTGCCAGCAGCCATTCGACAGGATCGATCGCACAAGAGACCCAGTACTTC,CASSHSTGSIAQETQYF
.,TRBV6-5,.,TRBJ1-1,TGTGCCAGCAGTTATGAGGTACAGGGAAGGACTGAAGCTTTCTTT,CASSYEVQGRTEAFF
.,TRBV29-1,TRBD1,TRBJ2-1,TGCAGCGTCGACGGACCAGGGGGCCGTAGCTCCTACAATGAGCAGTTCTTC,CSVDGPGGRSSYNEQFF
.,TRBV19,.,TRBJ2-3,TGTGCCAGTAGTCAGCTGCTGGATACGCAGTATTTT,CASSQLLDTQYF